One sample yielded the 10 T cell receptor beta chains listed below, sequenced in a study of T cells in localized non-small cell lung cancer (dated by TCRdb to 2019 to 2021). The receptor library was made with the immunoSEQ multiplex PCR assay. TCRdb took this table from immuneACCESS and kept in-frame rearrangements with V and J called. Such tables lack part of the clones; where checked against another copy, unresolved V genes explain under half of the gap, and the rest is unexplained. The sample table records more than 100,000 clones; about 90% of these occur just once. The ten largest clones capture 1.5% to 2% of the sample. The input for sequencing was peripheral blood, taken before any cancer treatment. The receptors shown here come from a female donor aged 60 or older with stage I lung adenocarcinoma.

This chain uses TRBV5-1 with TRBJ2-7, with 10 nucleotides matching TRBD2. Germline assignment: CDR1 SGHRS and CDR2 YFSETQ. The V gene end was trimmed by 4 bases and the J gene end by 4 bases; junction bases not matched to a gene: 5. CDR3 length equals 14 residues. In DNA form, the CDR3 reads TGCGCCAGCAGCCCACGGACTAGCGGTTACGAGCAGTACTTC. It translates to CASSPRTSGYEQYF.

This chain connects TRBV29-1 to TRBJ2-4; perhaps D is TRBD1 or TRBD2 (5 bases each). The CDR3 loop spans 10 amino acids. Trimming pared 4 bases from V and 7 bases from J, leaving 5 bases between. The germline gives CDR1 SQVTM, CDR2 ANQGSEA. The chain's CDR3 is CSVGGNIQYF. In DNA form, the CDR3 reads TGCAGCGTTGGGGGGAACATTCAGTACTTC.

The chain combines TRBV5-5 with TRBJ2-7; D is ambiguous. CDR1 is SGHKS, CDR2 YYEKEE, per germline (reference sequence). CDR3 length: 15 residues. The ends were cut back, 0 bases at V and 3 bases at J, with 13 bases in the middle. The CDR3: CASSLARVGIYEQYF. CDR3 coding DNA: TGTGCCAGCAGCTTGGCTAGGGTGGGCATCTACGAGCAGTACTTC. Full variable domain (outside the CDR3, taken from reference TRBV5-5 and TRBJ2-7): DAGVTQSPTHLIKTRGQQVTLRCSPISGHKSVSWYQQVLGQGPQFIFQYYEKEERGRGNFPDRFSARQFPNYSSELNVNALLLGDSALYLCASSLARVGIYEQYFGPGTRLTVT.

J is TRBJ2-3 and V is TRBV5-6; a possible D gene is TRBD1 (5 bases). CDR3 length equals 14 residues. Trimming shortened V by 0 bases and J by 1 base, and 6 bases separated the two germline ends. The germline V gene has CDR1 SGHDT and CDR2 YYEEEE. The CDR3 DNA reads TGTGCCAGCAGCTTGGGGGGCCGCACAGATACGCAGTATTTT. As protein: CASSLGGRTDTQYF.

The gene calls are TRBV2 and TRBJ2-7, with 7 nucleotides matching TRBD2. CDR3 length: 12 residues. Trimming removed 7 bases from V and 6 bases from J; junction bases left unmatched: 6. Germline loops: CDR1 SNHLY, CDR2 FYNNEI. CDR3 DNA: TGTGCCAGCAAGAGGGAGGGGAGCGAGCAGTACTTC. Protein: CASKREGSEQYF. Using reference TRBV2 and TRBJ2-7 for the parts outside the CDR3, the full variable domain is EPEVTQTPSHQVTQMGQEVILRCVPISNHLYFYWYRQILGQKVEFLVSFYNNEISEKSEIFDDQFSVERPDGSNFTLKIRSTKLEDSAMYFCASKREGSEQYFGPGTRLTVT.

The chain uses TRBV4-2 and TRBJ2-1, with D possibly matching TRBD2 (6 bases). The germline gives CDR1 LGHNA, CDR2 YNFKEQ. The CDR3 contains 15 residues. The V and J ends lost 5 bases and 6 bases respectively, with 17 bases between them. The CDR3 region is CASSATRTIGNEQFF. Written as DNA, the CDR3 is TGTGCCAGCAGCGCGACTAGGACGATTGGCAATGAGCAGTTCTTC.

CDR3 nucleotides: TGTGCCAGCAGAATCACCGGGACAGATAATGAAAAACTGTTTTTT. It is translated as CASRITGTDNEKLFF. V is TRBV6-5 and J is TRBJ1-4; 7 bases fit TRBD1. Germline CDR1 and CDR2: MNHEY and SVGAGI. The CDR3 runs 15 residues. V lost 6 bases and J lost 4; bases outside the gene matches: 8.

A single count supports this clone. The chain links TRBV18 to TRBJ1-5, with a weak D call TRBD1 (5 bases). Trimming cost V 2 bases and J 3 bases, with 8 bases left between them. CDR3 size: 14 residues. Germline CDR1 is KGHSH and CDR2 is LQKENI. CDR3: CASSPGRDNQPQHF. CDR3 in DNA: TGTGCCAGCTCACCAGGCAGGGACAATCAGCCCCAGCATTTT.

The chain uses TRBV7-8 and TRBJ2-1; the D is unclear. The CDR3 spans 15 residues. Germline V gene lookup returns CDR1 SGHVS and CDR2 FQNEAQ. The V end lost 5 bases, the J end lost 6 bases, and 17 bases lay between the germline ends. CDR3 nucleotide sequence: TGTGCCAGCAGCCCCCCGCCACTTGGGTTCAATGAGCAGTTCTTC. Translated, it gives CASSPPPLGFNEQFF.

This clone has only one observation. The chain has TRBV2 and TRBJ2-2; the D gene is possibly TRBD2 (6 bases). There are 15 residues in the CDR3. Trimming took 7 bases from V and 5 from J, leaving 17 bases between them. Germline lookup yields CDR1 SNHLY and CDR2 FYNNEI. The CDR3 sequence is CASTAVRLGTGELFF. CDR3 bases: TGTGCCAGCACTGCCGTTCGACTAGGAACCGGGGAGCTGTTTTTT.